The sequence of this T cell receptor beta chain was determined in a study of T cells in Graves' hyperthyroidism and ophthalmopathy. Looking at the study overall: The authors collected peripheral blood at initial diagnosis, before any treatment.

The definition of stable Graves' hyperthyroidism was no ophthalmopathy progression within 18 months. Uncontrolled infection, other autoimmune disease, pregnancy or lactation disqualified patients from enrolment. Researchers amplified the TCR beta CDR3 regions from RNA transcripts. In the first-round RT-PCR of the TCR CDR3, the HTBI primer set was used. TCRdb re-called the multiplex PCR reads through MiXCR, storing one row per CDR3 protein. The sample yields about 590,000 distinct CDR3 sequences, 15% to 19% seen once. Study-level findings and limits: A model of 13 V-J features distinguished ophthalmopathy from stable hyperthyroidism.

Looked up from germline, CDR1 is DFQATT and CDR2 is SNEGSKA (reference sequence). This CDR3 contains 14 residues. V was clipped by 2 bases and J by 2 bases; unmatched bases: 5. This clonotype was recorded many times. Its target is unknown. Sequences were obtained from blood. The clonotype originates from a woman aged 25 to 39 with Graves' hyperthyroidism. This chain uses TRBV20-1 with TRBJ1-1; 7 bases map to TRBD1. The CDR3: CSARLDRANTEAFF. In DNA form, the CDR3 reads TGCAGTGCTAGACTAGACAGGGCTAACACTGAAGCTTTCTTT.